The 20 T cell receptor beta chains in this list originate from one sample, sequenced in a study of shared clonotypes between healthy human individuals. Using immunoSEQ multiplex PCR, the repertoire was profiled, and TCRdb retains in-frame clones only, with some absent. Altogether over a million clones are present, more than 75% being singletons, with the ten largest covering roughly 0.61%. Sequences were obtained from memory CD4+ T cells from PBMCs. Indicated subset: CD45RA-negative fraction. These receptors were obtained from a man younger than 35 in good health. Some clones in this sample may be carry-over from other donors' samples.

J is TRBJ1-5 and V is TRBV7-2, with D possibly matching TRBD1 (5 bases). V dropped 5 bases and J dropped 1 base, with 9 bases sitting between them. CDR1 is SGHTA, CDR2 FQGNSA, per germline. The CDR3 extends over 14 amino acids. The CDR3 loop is CASSHPGSNQPQHF. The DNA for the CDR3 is TGTGCCAGCAGCCATCCAGGGAGCAATCAGCCCCAGCATTTT.

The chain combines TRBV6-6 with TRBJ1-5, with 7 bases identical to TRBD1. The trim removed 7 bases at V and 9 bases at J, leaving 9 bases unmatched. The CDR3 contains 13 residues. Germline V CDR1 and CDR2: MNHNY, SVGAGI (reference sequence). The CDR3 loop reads CASTGQVGGPQHF. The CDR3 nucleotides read TGTGCCAGCACCGGACAGGTCGGGGGGCCCCAGCATTTT.

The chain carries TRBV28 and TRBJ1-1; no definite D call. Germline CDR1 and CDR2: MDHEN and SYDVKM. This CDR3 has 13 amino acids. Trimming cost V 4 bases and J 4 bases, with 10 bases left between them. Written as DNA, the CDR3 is TGTGCCAGCAGTTGGGGATTGAGCACTGAAGCTTTCTTT. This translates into CASSWGLSTEAFF.

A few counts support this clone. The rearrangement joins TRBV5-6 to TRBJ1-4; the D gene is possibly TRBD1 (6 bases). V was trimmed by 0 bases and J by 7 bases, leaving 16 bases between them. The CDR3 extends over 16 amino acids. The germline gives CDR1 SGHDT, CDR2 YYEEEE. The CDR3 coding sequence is TGTGCCAGCAGCTTGGGAGGGGGGAGCGACGGTGAAAAACTGTTTTTT. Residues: CASSLGGGSDGEKLFF.

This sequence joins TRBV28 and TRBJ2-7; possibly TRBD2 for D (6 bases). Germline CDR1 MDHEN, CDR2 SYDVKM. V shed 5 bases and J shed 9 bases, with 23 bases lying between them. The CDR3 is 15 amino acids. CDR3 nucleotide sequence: TGTGCCAGCAGTCTTGGTGGGACGGAGGGCTGGCGGCAGTACTTC. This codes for CASSLGGTEGWRQYF.

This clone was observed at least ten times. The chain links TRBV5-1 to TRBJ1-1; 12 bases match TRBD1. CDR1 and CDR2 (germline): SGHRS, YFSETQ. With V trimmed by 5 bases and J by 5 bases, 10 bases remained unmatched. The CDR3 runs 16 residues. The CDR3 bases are TGCGCCAGCAGTCCATCGGGACAGGGGGCGCGTACTGAAGCTTTCTTT. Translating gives CASSPSGQGARTEAFF. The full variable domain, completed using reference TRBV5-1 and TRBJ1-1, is KAGVTQTPRYLIKTRGQQVTLSCSPISGHRSVSWYQQTPGQGLQFLFEYFSETQRNKGNFPGRFSGRQFSNSRSEMNVSTLELGDSALYLCASSPSGQGARTEAFFGQGTRLTVV.

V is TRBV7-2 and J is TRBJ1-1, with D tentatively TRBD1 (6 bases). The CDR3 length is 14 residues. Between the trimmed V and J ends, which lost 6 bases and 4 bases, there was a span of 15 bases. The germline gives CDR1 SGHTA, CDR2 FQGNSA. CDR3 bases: TGTGCCAGCAGTCAACGCAGGGGAGGCACTGAAGCTTTCTTT. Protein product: CASSQRRGGTEAFF.

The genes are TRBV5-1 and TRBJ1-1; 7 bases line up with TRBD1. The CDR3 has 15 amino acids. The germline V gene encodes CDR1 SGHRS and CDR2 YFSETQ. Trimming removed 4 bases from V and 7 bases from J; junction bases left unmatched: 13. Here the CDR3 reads CASSHAGQSFDEAFF. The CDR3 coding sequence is TGCGCCAGCAGCCATGCGGGACAGAGCTTCGATGAAGCTTTCTTT.

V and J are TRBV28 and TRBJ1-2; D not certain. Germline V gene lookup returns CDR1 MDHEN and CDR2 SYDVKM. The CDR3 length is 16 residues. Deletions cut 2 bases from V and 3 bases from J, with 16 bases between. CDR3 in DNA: TGTGCCAGCAGTTTAACTTTCAGGTCGGCGGACTATGGCTACACCTTC. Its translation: CASSLTFRSADYGYTF.

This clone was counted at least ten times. As DNA, the CDR3 is TGTGCCTGGAGTGTCGACACATATGGCTACACCTTC. It is translated as CAWSVDTYGYTF. The V call is TRBV30, the J call TRBJ1-2; D gene uncertain. The CDR3 totals 12 residues. V lost 0 bases and J 5 bases, leaving 7 bases between the germline ends. CDR1 and CDR2 from the germline V gene are GTSNPN and SVGIG (reference sequence).

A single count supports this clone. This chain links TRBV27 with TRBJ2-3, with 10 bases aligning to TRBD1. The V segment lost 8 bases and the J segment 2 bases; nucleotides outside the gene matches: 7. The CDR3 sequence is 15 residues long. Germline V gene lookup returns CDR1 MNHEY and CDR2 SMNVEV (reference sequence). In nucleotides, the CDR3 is TGTGCCAGCCGATCGGGACAGGGGCTCACAGATACGCAGTATTTT. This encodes CASRSGQGLTDTQYF.

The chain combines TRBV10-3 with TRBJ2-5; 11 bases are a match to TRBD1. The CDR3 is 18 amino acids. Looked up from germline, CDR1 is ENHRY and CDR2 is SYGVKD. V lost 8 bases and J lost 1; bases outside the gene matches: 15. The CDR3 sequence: CAIAPGPGQGVSQETQYF. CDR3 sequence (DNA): TGTGCCATCGCGCCAGGACCGGGACAGGGGGTATCCCAAGAGACCCAGTACTTC.

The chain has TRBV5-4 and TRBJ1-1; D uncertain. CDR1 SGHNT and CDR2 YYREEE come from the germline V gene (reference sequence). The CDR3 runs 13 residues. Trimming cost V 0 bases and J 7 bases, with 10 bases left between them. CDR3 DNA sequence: TGTGCCAGCAGCTTGGGAGCTACAGATGAAGCTTTCTTT. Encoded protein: CASSLGATDEAFF.

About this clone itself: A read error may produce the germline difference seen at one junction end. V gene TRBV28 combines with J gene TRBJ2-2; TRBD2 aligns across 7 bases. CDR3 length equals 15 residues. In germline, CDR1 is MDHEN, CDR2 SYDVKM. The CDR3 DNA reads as TGTGCCAGCACCGCCCCAAGCGGGGCCCCCGGAGAGCTGTTTTTT. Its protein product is CASTAPSGAPGELFF.

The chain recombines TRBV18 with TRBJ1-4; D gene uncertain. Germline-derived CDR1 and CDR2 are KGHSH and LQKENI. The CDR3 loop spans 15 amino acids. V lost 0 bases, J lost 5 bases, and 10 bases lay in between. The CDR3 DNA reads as TGTGCCAGCTCACCACCGAACGGACGGAATGAAAAACTGTTTTTT. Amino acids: CASSPPNGRNEKLFF.

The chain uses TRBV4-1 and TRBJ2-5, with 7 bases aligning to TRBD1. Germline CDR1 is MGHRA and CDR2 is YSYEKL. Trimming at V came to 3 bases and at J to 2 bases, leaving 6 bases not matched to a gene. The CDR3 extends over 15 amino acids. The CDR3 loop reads CASSHAGTAQETQYF. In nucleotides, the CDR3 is TGCGCCAGCAGCCACGCCGGGACAGCACAAGAGACCCAGTACTTC.

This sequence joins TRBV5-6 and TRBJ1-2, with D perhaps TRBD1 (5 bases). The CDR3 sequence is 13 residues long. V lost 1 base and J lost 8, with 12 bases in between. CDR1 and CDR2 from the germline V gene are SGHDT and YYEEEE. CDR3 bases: TGTGCCAGCAGCTTGAGAGGGGTCGGGGGCTACACCTTC. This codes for CASSLRGVGGYTF.

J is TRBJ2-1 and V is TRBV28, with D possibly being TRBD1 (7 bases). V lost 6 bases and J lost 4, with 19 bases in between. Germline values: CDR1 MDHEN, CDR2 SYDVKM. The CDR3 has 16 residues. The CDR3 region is CASRPLTGTGYNEQFF. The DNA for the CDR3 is TGTGCCAGCAGACCCTTGACAGGGACTGGGTACAATGAGCAGTTCTTC.

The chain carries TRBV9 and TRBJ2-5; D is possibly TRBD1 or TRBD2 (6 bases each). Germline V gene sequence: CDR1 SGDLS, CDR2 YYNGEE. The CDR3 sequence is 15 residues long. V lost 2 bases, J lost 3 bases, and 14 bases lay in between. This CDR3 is CASSVGGGSEETQYF. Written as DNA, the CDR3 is TGTGCCAGCAGCGTCGGAGGGGGTTCGGAAGAGACCCAGTACTTC.

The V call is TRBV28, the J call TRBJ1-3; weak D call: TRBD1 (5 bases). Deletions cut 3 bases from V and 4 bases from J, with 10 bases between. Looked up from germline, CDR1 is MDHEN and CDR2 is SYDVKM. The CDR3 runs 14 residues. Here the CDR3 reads CASSFSGNGNTIYF. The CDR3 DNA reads TGTGCCAGCAGTTTTTCAGGGAACGGAAACACCATATATTTT.